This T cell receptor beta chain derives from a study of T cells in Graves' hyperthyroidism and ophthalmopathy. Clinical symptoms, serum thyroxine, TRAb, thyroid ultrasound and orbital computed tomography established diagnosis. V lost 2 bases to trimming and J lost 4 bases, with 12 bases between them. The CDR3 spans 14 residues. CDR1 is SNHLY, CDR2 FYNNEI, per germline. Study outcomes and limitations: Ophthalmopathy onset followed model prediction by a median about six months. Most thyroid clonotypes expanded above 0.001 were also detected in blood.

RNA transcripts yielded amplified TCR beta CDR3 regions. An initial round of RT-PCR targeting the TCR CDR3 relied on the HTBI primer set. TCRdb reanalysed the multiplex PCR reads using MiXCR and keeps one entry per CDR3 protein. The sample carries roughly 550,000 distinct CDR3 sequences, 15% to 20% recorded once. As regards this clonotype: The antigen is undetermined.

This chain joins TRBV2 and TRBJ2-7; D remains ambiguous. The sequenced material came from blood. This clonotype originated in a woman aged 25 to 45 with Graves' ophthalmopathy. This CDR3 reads CASSETWTVYEQYF. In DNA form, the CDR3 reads TGTGCCAGCAGTGAAACATGGACGGTTTACGAGCAGTACTTC.